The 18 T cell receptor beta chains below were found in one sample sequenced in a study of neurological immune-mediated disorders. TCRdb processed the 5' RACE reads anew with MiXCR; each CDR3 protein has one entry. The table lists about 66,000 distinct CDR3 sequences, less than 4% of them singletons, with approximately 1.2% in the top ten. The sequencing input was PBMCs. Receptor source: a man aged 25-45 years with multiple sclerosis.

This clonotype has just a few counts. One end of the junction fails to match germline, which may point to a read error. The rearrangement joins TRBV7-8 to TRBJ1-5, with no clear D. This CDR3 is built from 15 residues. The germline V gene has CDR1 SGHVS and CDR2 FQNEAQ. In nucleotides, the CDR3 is TGTGCCAGCAGCTTAGGGTCCCAGCTTCAACAGCCCCAGAATTTT. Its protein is CASSLGSQLQQPQNF. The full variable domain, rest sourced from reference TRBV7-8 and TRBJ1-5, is GAGVSQSPRYKVAKRGQDVALRCDPISGHVSLFWYQQALGQGPEFLTYFQNEAQLDKSGLPSDRFFAERPEGSVSTLKIQRTQQEDSAVYLCASSLGSQLQQPQNFGDGTRLSIL.

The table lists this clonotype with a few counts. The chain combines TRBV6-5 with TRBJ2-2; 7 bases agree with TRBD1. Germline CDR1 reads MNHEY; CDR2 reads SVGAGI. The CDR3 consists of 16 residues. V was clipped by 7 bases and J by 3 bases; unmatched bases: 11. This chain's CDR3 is CASTSDRELHTGELFF. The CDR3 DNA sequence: TGTGCCAGCACCTCCGACAGGGAGCTACACACCGGGGAGCTGTTTTTT.

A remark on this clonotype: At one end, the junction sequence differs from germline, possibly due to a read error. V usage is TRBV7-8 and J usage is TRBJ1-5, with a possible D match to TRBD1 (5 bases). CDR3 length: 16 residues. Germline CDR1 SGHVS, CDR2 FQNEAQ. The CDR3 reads CASSLRRTWGNQPQNF. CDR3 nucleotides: TGTGCCAGCAGCCTACGACGGACTTGGGGCAATCAGCCCCAGAATTTT.

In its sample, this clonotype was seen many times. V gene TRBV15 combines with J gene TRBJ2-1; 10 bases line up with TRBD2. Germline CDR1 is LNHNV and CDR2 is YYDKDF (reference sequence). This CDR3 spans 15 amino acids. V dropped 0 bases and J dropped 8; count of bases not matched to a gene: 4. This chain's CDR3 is CATSRDSGGADEQFF. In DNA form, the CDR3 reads TGTGCCACCAGCAGAGACAGCGGGGGGGCAGATGAGCAGTTCTTC. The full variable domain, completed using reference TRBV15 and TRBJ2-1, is DAMVIQNPRYQVTQFGKPVTLSCSQTLNHNVMYWYQQKSSQAPKLLFHYYDKDFNNEADTPDNFQSRRPNTSFCFLDIRSPGLGDTAMYLCATSRDSGGADEQFFGPGTRLTVL.

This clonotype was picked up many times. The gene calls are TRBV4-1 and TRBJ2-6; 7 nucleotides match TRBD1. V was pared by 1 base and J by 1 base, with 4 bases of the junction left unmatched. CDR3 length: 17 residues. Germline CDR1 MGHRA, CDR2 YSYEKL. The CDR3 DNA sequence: TGCGCCAGCAGCCAAGGACAGGGATTGTCTGGGGCCAACGTCCTGACTTTC. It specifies CASSQGQGLSGANVLTF.

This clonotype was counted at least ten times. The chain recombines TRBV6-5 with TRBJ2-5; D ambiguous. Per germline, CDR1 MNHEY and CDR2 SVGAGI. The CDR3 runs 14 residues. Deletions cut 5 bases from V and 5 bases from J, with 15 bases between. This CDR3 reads CASSTGLNGETQYF. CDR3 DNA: TGTGCCAGCAGTACGGGCCTCAACGGGGAGACCCAGTACTTC.

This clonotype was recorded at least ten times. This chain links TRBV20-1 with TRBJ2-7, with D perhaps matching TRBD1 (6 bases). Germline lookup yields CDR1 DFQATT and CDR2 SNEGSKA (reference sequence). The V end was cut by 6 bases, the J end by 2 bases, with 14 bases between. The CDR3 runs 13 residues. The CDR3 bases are TGCAGTGCCGGGGACAATCTCGCCTACGAGCAGTACTTC. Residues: CSAGDNLAYEQYF.

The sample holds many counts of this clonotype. This CDR3 reads CASSADRVEQYF. The CDR3 DNA reads as TGTGCCAGCAGCGCCGACAGGGTCGAGCAGTACTTC. The chain recombines TRBV7-3 with TRBJ2-7, with 7 bases matching TRBD1. The CDR3 has 12 amino acids. V was clipped by 5 bases and J by 6 bases; unmatched bases: 4. Germline CDR1 SGHTA, CDR2 FQGTGA.

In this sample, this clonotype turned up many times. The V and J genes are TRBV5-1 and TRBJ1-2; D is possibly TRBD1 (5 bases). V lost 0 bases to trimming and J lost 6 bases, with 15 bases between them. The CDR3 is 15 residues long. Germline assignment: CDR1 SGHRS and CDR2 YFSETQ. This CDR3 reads CASSLDRMPRNGYTF. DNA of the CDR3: TGCGCCAGCAGCTTGGACAGGATGCCGCGTAATGGCTACACCTTC.

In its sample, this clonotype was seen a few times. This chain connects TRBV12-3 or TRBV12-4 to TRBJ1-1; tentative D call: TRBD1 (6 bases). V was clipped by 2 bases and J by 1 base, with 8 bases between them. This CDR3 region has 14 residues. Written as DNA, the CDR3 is TGTGCCAGCAGTTTAAACAGGGCGAACACTGAAGCTTTCTTT. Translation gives CASSLNRANTEAFF.

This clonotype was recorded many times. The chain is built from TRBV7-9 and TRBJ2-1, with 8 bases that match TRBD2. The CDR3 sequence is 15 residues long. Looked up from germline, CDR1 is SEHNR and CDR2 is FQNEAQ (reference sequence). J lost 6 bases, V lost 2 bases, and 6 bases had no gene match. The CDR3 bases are TGTGCCAGCAGCTTACTTAACGGGGGGGGCAATGAGCAGTTCTTC. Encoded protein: CASSLLNGGGNEQFF.

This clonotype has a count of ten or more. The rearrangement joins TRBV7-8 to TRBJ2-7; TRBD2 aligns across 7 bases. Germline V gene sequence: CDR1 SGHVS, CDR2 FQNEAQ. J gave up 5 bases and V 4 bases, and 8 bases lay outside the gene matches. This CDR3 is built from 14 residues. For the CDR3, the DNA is TGTGCCAGCAGCTCAGAATTAGGGAGGGACGAGCAGTACTTC. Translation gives CASSSELGRDEQYF.

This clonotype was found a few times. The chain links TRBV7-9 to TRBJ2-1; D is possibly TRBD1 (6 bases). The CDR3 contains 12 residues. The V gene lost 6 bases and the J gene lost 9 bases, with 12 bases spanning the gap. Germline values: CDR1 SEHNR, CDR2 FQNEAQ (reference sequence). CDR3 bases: TGTGCCAGCAGTAAAACAGGGAGTGAGCAGTTCTTC. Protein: CASSKTGSEQFF.

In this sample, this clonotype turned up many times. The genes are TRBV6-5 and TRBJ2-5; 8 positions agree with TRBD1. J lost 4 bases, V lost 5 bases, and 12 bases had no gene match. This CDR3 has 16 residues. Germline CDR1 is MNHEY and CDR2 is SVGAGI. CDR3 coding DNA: TGTGCCAGCAGTCCCAGACAGGGGTCGGGCGGAGAGACCCAGTACTTC. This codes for CASSPRQGSGGETQYF.

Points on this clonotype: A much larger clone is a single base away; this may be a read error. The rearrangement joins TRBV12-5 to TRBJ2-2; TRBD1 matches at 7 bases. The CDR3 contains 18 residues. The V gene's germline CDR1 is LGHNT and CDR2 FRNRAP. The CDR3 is CASGLPPTGPYLTRELFF. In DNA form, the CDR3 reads TGTGCTAGTGGTTTGCCCCCGACAGGGCCCTACCTCACCAGGGAGCTGTTTTTT.

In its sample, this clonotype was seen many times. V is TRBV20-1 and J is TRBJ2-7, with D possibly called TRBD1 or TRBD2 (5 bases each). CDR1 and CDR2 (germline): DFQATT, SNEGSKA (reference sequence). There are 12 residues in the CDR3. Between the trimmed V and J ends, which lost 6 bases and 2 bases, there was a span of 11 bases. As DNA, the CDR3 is TGCAGTGCCGGGTCGGGGCCCTACGAGCAGTACTTC. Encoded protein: CSAGSGPYEQYF.

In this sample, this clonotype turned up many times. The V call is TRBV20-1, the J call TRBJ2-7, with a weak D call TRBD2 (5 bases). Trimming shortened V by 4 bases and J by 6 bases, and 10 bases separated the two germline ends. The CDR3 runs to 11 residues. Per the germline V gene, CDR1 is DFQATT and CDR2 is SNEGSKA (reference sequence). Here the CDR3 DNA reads TGCAGTGCTACGGGCGGGCGCGAGCAGTACTTC. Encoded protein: CSATGGREQYF.

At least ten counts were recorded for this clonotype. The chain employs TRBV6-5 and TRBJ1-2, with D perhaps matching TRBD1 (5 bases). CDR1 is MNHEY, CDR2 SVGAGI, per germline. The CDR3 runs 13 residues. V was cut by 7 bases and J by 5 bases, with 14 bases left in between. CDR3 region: CASTPDGAYGYTF. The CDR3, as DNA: TGTGCCAGCACTCCGGACGGGGCTTATGGCTACACCTTC.